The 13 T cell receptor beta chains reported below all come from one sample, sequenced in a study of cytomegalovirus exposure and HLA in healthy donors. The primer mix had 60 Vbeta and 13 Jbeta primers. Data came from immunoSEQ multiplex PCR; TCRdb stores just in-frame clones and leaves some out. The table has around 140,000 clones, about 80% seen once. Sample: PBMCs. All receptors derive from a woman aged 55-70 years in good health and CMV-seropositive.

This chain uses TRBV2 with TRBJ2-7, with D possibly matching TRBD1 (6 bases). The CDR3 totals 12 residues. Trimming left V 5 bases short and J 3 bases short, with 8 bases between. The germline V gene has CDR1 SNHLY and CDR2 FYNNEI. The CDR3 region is CASSRDIYEQYF. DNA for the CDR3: TGTGCCAGCAGTCGGGACATCTACGAGCAGTACTTC.

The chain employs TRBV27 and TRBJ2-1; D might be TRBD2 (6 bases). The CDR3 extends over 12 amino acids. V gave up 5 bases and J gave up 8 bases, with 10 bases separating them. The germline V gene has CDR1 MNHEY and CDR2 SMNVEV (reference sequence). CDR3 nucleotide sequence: TGTGCCAGCAGTATTGGAGGGCATGAGCAGTTCTTC. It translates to CASSIGGHEQFF.

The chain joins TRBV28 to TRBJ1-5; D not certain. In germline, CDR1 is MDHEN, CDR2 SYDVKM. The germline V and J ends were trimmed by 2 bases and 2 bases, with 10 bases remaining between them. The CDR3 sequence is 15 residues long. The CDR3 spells CASSLGGIGNQPQHF. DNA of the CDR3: TGTGCCAGCAGTTTAGGCGGTATCGGCAATCAGCCCCAGCATTTT. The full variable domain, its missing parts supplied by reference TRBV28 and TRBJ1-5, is DVKVTQSSRYLVKRTGEKVFLECVQDMDHENMFWYRQDPGLGLRLIYFSYDVKMKEKGDIPEGYSVSREKKERFSLILESASTNQTSMYLCASSLGGIGNQPQHFGDGTRLSIL.

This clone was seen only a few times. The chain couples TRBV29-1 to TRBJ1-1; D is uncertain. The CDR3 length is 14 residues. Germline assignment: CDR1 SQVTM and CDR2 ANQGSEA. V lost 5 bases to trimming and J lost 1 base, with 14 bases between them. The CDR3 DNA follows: TGCAGCGTTACCCCCCGTGGAGGGAACACTGAAGCTTTCTTT. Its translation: CSVTPRGGNTEAFF.

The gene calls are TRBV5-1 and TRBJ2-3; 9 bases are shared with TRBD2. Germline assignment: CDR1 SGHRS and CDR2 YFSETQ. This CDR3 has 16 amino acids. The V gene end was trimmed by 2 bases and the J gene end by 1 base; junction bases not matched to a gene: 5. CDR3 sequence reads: CASSFLAGTGTDTQYF. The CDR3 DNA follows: TGCGCCAGCAGCTTCCTAGCGGGAACAGGCACAGATACGCAGTATTTT.

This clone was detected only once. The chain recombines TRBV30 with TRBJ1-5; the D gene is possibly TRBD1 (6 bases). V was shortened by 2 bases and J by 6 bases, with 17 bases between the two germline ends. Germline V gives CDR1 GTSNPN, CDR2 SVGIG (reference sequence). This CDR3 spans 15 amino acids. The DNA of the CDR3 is TGTGCCTGGAGTCCCACAGGGCTGCGAGGTCAGCCCCAGCATTTT. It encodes CAWSPTGLRGQPQHF.

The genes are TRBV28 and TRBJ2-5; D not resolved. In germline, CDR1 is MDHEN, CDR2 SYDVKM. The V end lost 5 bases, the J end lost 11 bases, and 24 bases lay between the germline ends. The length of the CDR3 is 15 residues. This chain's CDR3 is CASSPPGSESKEQYF. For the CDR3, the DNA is TGTGCCAGCAGTCCCCCAGGAAGTGAGTCGAAAGAGCAGTACTTC.

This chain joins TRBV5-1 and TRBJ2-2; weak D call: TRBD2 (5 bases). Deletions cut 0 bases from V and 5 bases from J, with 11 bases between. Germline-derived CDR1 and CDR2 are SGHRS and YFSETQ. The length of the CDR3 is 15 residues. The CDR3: CASSLDSGATGELFF. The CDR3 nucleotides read TGCGCCAGCAGCTTGGACAGCGGAGCGACCGGGGAGCTGTTTTTT.

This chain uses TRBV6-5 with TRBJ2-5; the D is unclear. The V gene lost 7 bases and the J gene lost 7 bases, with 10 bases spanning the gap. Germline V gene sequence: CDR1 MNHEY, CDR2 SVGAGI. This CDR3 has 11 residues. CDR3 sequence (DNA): TGTGCCAGCACCTTTACCGGGACCCAGTACTTC. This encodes CASTFTGTQYF.

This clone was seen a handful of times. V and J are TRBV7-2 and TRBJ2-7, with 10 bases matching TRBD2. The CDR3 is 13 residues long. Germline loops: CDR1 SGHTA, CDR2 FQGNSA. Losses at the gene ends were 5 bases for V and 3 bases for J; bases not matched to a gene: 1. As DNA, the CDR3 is TGTGCCAGCAGCCCTAGCGGGAGCTACGAGCAGTACTTC. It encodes CASSPSGSYEQYF.

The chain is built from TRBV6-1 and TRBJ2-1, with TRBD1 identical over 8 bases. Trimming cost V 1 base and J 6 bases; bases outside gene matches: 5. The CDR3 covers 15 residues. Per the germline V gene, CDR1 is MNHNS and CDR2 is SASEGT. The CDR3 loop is CASSEGQGSGNEQFF. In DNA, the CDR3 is TGTGCCAGCAGTGAAGGACAGGGGTCAGGCAATGAGCAGTTCTTC.

The DNA of the CDR3 is TGTGCCAGCAGGGACGGGACATACAGCTCCTACAATGAGCAGTTCTTC. Translated, it gives CASRDGTYSSYNEQFF. This rearrangement joins TRBV2 to TRBJ2-1; D perhaps matches TRBD1 (6 bases). Germline V gene data show CDR1 as SNHLY and CDR2 as FYNNEI. The germline V and J ends were trimmed by 6 bases and 0 bases, with 15 bases remaining between them. CDR3 length equals 16 residues.

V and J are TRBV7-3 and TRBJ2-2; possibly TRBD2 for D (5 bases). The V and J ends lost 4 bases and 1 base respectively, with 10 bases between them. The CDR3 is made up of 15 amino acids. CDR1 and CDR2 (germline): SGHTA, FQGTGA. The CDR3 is CASSWASGNTGELFF. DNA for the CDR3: TGTGCCAGCAGCTGGGCGAGCGGGAACACCGGGGAGCTGTTTTTT.